These T cell receptor beta chains were read from a single sample in a study of blood T cell repertoires in COVID-19. The data were produced by immunoSEQ multiplex PCR, yet TCRdb's version contains in-frame clones alone and is incomplete. This sample has 300,000 to 400,000 clones; 70% to 90% occur once, and the top ten carry over 0.9%. The specimen sequenced was PBMCs or T cells enriched from blood (not recorded which). Receptors were obtained from a woman aged 30 to 39 with acute COVID-19. Each CDR3 is given with its conserved first and last residue. A D gene is named only where the DNA matches it firmly. Only some rows state a clone size, as once, few, many or a class for expanded clones.

size: -; J: TRBJ1-6; V: TRBV11-2; D: TRBD1; CDR3: CASSYSTGYNSPLHF; DNA: TGTGCCAGCAGCTACTCGACAGGGTACAATTCACCCCTCCACTTT
size: -; J: TRBJ2-6; V: TRBV5-1; D: TRBD1; CDR3: CASSLALTGGLSGANVLTF; DNA: TGCGCCAGCAGCTTGGCCCTGACAGGGGGTTTATCTGGGGCCAACGTCCTGACTTTC
size: few; J: TRBJ2-1; V: TRBV7-8; D: TRBD1; CDR3: CASSLVGQGWVNEQFF; DNA: TGTGCCAGCAGCTTAGTGGGACAGGGGTGGGTCAATGAGCAGTTCTTC
size: -; J: TRBJ2-7; V: TRBV6-5; D: -; CDR3: CASSYEGSSYEQYF; DNA: TGTGCCAGCAGTTACGAGGGAAGCTCCTACGAGCAGTACTTC
size: few; J: TRBJ1-1; V: TRBV7-9; D: -; CDR3: CASSFPTGEAFF; DNA: TGTGCCAGCAGCTTCCCGACAGGTGAAGCTTTCTTT
size: -; J: TRBJ2-5; V: TRBV6-6; D: TRBD1; CDR3: CASRESGGQETQYF; DNA: TGTGCCAGCAGGGAGTCAGGGGGCCAAGAGACCCAGTACTTC
size: once; J: TRBJ1-1; V: TRBV29-1; D: -; CDR3: CSVEAGSNVGAEAFF; DNA: TGCAGCGTTGAGGCTGGGTCAAATGTCGGGGCTGAAGCTTTCTTT
size: -; J: TRBJ1-6; V: TRBV7-8; D: -; CDR3: CASSRGPADNSPLHF; DNA: TGTGCCAGCAGCCGGGGCCCTGCCGACAATTCACCCCTCCACTTT
size: -; J: TRBJ2-3; V: TRBV10-3; D: TRBD1; CDR3: CAISVQQGAPDTQYF; DNA: TGTGCCATCAGTGTACAACAGGGGGCACCGGATACGCAGTATTTT
size: -; J: TRBJ2-3; V: TRBV27; D: TRBD2; CDR3: CASRASGGRRDTQYF; DNA: TGTGCCAGCAGAGCTAGCGGAGGTCGGCGGGATACGCAGTATTTT
size: -; J: TRBJ1-1; V: TRBV30; D: -; CDR3: CAWSPGDYTEAFF; DNA: TGTGCCTGGAGCCCGGGAGACTACACTGAAGCTTTCTTT
size: -; J: TRBJ1-4; V: TRBV24-1; D: -; CDR3: CATSDPRVQKEKLFF; DNA: TGTGCCACCAGTGATCCCAGGGTACAAAAAGAAAAACTGTTTTTT
size: -; J: TRBJ2-3; V: TRBV7-9; D: -; CDR3: CASSSMRGGRTDTQYF; DNA: TGTGCCAGCAGCTCCATGAGGGGGGGCCGCACAGATACGCAGTATTTT
size: once; J: TRBJ1-1; V: TRBV5-1; D: TRBD1; CDR3: CASSFRDRGAEAFF; DNA: TGCGCCAGCAGCTTCCGGGACAGGGGGGCTGAAGCTTTCTTT
size: -; J: TRBJ1-2; V: TRBV6-2/TRBV6-3; D: TRBD1; CDR3: CASSWTGQGTYGYTF; DNA: TGTGCCAGCAGTTGGACCGGACAGGGGACCTATGGCTACACCTTC
size: -; J: TRBJ1-6; V: TRBV4-3; D: TRBD1; CDR3: CASSHGTTGADNSPLHF; DNA: TGCGCCAGCAGCCACGGAACGACAGGGGCAGATAATTCACCCCTCCACTTT
size: -; J: TRBJ2-2; V: TRBV5-1; D: -; CDR3: CASSLGAGNQGGELFF; DNA: TGCGCCAGCAGCTTGGGCGCCGGGAATCAAGGCGGGGAGCTGTTTTTT
size: -; J: TRBJ2-3; V: TRBV21-1; D: -; CDR3: CASSTRDRPSTDTQYF; DNA: TGTGCCAGCAGCACACGGGACAGACCAAGCACAGATACGCAGTATTTT
size: -; J: TRBJ1-5; V: TRBV27; D: -; CDR3: CASSLEGYNQPQHF; DNA: TGTGCCAGCAGTTTAGAGGGTTACAATCAGCCCCAGCATTTT
size: -; J: TRBJ1-2; V: TRBV6-2/TRBV6-3; D: -; CDR3: CASSRQYGYTF; DNA: TGTGCCAGCAGCAGACAGTACGGCTACACCTTC
size: once; J: TRBJ1-2; V: TRBV5-1; D: -; CDR3: CASSFDSNYGYTF; DNA: TGCGCCAGCAGCTTTGACAGCAACTATGGCTACACCTTC
size: once; J: TRBJ2-6; V: TRBV30; D: -; CDR3: CAWSLDSGANVLTF; DNA: TGTGCCTGGAGTTTAGACTCTGGGGCCAACGTCCTGACTTTC
size: -; J: TRBJ1-1; V: TRBV19; D: -; CDR3: CASSQQGDTEAFF; DNA: TGTGCCAGTAGTCAACAGGGAGACACTGAAGCTTTCTTT
size: -; J: TRBJ1-1; V: TRBV28; D: TRBD1; CDR3: CASSTGTGNTEAFF; DNA: TGTGCCAGCAGTACCGGGACAGGGAACACTGAAGCTTTCTTT
size: -; J: TRBJ1-1; V: TRBV25-1; D: -; CDR3: CASSLETEAFF; DNA: TGTGCCAGCAGTCTAGAGACTGAAGCTTTCTTT
size: -; J: TRBJ1-3; V: TRBV30; D: TRBD1; CDR3: CAWDQGARGTIYF; DNA: TGTGCCTGGGACCAGGGGGCGCGCGGCACCATATATTTT
size: -; J: TRBJ2-3; V: TRBV19; D: TRBD2; CDR3: CASSTRLAQGTDTQYF; DNA: TGTGCCAGTAGTACTCGACTAGCCCAGGGCACAGATACGCAGTATTTT
size: -; J: TRBJ1-5; V: TRBV7-2; D: -; CDR3: CASSLEAGFNQPQHF; DNA: TGTGCCAGCAGCTTAGAAGCAGGATTCAATCAGCCCCAGCATTTT
size: -; J: TRBJ2-7; V: TRBV2; D: TRBD2; CDR3: CASSGGGSSYEQYF; DNA: TGTGCCAGCAGTGGGGGGGGATCGAGCTACGAGCAGTACTTC
size: -; J: TRBJ1-6; V: TRBV2; D: TRBD1; CDR3: CASSVVRQGNSPLHF; DNA: TGTGCCAGCAGTGTCGTCCGACAGGGTAATTCACCCCTCCACTTT
size: -; J: TRBJ1-6; V: TRBV11-2; D: TRBD1; CDR3: CASSFSGGALTPLHF; DNA: TGTGCCAGCAGCTTTTCAGGGGGCGCTTTAACCCCCCTCCACTTT
size: -; J: TRBJ2-7; V: TRBV24-1; D: TRBD1; CDR3: CATSEQGNHEQYF; DNA: TGTGCCACCTCGGAACAGGGGAACCACGAGCAGTACTTC
size: -; J: TRBJ1-1; V: TRBV5-8; D: TRBD1; CDR3: CASGGQGNTEAFF; DNA: TGTGCCAGCGGCGGACAGGGGAACACTGAAGCTTTCTTT
size: once; J: TRBJ1-4; V: TRBV15; D: -; CDR3: CATRRTAYNEKLFF; DNA: TGTGCCACCAGGAGGACAGCCTATAATGAAAAACTGTTTTTT
size: -; J: TRBJ2-4; V: TRBV7-9; D: -; CDR3: CASSLRTGRDIQYF; DNA: TGTGCCAGCAGCTTACGGACAGGGAGGGACATTCAGTACTTC
size: -; J: TRBJ1-1; V: TRBV9; D: TRBD1; CDR3: CASSASTGPDTEAFF; DNA: TGTGCCAGCAGCGCATCGACAGGGCCGGACACTGAAGCTTTCTTT
size: -; J: TRBJ2-7; V: TRBV5-1; D: TRBD1; CDR3: CASSRETGGFTYEQYF; DNA: TGCGCCAGCAGCCGCGAAACAGGGGGCTTCACCTACGAGCAGTACTTC
size: -; J: TRBJ1-1; V: TRBV10-3; D: -; CDR3: CAISESQGYNTEAFF; DNA: TGTGCCATCAGTGAGTCGCAGGGCTACAACACTGAAGCTTTCTTT
size: -; J: TRBJ2-1; V: TRBV7-3; D: -; CDR3: CASKGRAADNEQFF; DNA: TGTGCCAGCAAGGGCAGGGCCGCTGACAATGAGCAGTTCTTC
size: -; J: TRBJ1-1; V: TRBV3-1/TRBV3-2; D: -; CDR3: CASRVYGGRAFF; DNA: TGTGCCAGCAGAGTTTATGGGGGCAGAGCTTTCTTT
size: once; J: TRBJ2-7; V: TRBV18; D: -; CDR3: CASSPRDNYEQYF; DNA: TGTGCCAGCTCACCAAGGGACAACTACGAGCAGTACTTC
size: -; J: TRBJ1-2; V: TRBV27; D: TRBD1; CDR3: CASSPGQFSGYTF; DNA: TGTGCCAGCAGTCCGGGACAGTTTAGTGGCTACACCTTC
size: few; J: TRBJ2-5; V: TRBV7-3; D: -; CDR3: CASSLTPDRETQYF; DNA: TGTGCCAGCAGCTTAACGCCGGACAGAGAGACCCAGTACTTC
size: -; J: TRBJ1-3; V: TRBV3-1/TRBV3-2; D: TRBD1; CDR3: CASGTGGLSGNTIYF; DNA: TGTGCCAGCGGGACAGGGGGACTTTCTGGAAACACCATATATTTT
size: once; J: TRBJ1-1; V: TRBV12-5; D: TRBD1; CDR3: CASGTNRGANTEAFF; DNA: TGTGCTAGTGGTACGAACAGGGGAGCGAACACTGAAGCTTTCTTT
size: -; J: TRBJ1-2; V: TRBV6-1; D: -; CDR3: CASSDVGGPFLANYGYTF; DNA: TGTGCCAGCAGTGACGTTGGGGGCCCCTTCCTTGCTAACTATGGCTACACCTTC
size: -; J: TRBJ2-2; V: TRBV5-1; D: TRBD2; CDR3: CASFPGYGGTGELFF; DNA: TGCGCCAGCTTCCCTGGGTACGGGGGGACCGGGGAGCTGTTTTTT
size: once; J: TRBJ1-3; V: TRBV18; D: -; CDR3: CASSPGMGLTIYF; DNA: TGTGCCAGCTCACCCGGGATGGGTCTGACCATATATTTT
size: once; J: TRBJ2-2; V: TRBV29-1; D: TRBD1; CDR3: CSVEKPTGGAGELFF; DNA: TGCAGCGTTGAAAAACCCACAGGGGGTGCCGGGGAGCTGTTTTTT
size: -; J: TRBJ2-2; V: TRBV7-8; D: TRBD1; CDR3: CASSNRDRPTGELFF; DNA: TGTGCCAGCAGCAACCGGGACAGACCCACCGGGGAGCTGTTTTTT
size: -; J: TRBJ1-3; V: TRBV7-6; D: -; CDR3: CASSLALERGPGNTIYF; DNA: TGTGCCAGCAGCTTAGCGCTCGAAAGGGGTCCTGGAAACACCATATATTTT
size: -; J: TRBJ1-6; V: TRBV6-5; D: -; CDR3: CASSYSENSPLHF; DNA: TGTGCCAGCAGTTACTCGGAGAATTCACCCCTCCACTTT